Presented here are 20 T cell receptor beta chains from one specimen sequenced in a study of spatial heterogeneity in lung cancer. TCRdb re-called the 5' RACE reads with MiXCR, one entry per CDR3 protein. The sample holds about 92,000 distinct CDR3 sequences, roughly 12% seen once. Time point specified: sample taken at primary tumor resection. No cell sorting; template was whole RNA from tumor, lung tissue or PBMC. The starting material was PBMCs, obtained at surgery. All receptors derive from a male donor with early-stage non-small cell lung cancer.

This clonotype was found a few times. The J gene is TRBJ1-1, the V gene TRBV29-1; maybe TRBD1 (6 bases). Trimming cost V 7 bases and J 3 bases, with 15 bases left between them. This CDR3 is built from 13 residues. CDR1 SQVTM and CDR2 ANQGSEA come from the germline V gene. CDR3 nucleotide sequence: TGCAGCGGGCGTCCGCGGACAGACACTGAAGCTTTCTTT. This encodes CSGRPRTDTEAFF.

This clonotype was seen repeatedly, ten times or more. The chain recombines TRBV12-3 or TRBV12-4 with TRBJ2-2; weak D call: TRBD1 (5 bases). The length of the CDR3 is 15 residues. Trimming took off 4 bases at V and 5 bases at J, with 14 bases between the two ends. The CDR3, as DNA: TGTGCCAGCAGTTGGGGCACAATGGGAACCGGGGAGCTGTTTTTT. The encoded protein is CASSWGTMGTGELFF.

The V call is TRBV7-2, the J call TRBJ2-5, with TRBD2 matching 7 bases. Germline lookup yields CDR1 SGHTA and CDR2 FQGNSA. The CDR3 contains 15 residues. Germline trimming cut 1 base from V and 4 bases from J; bases unmatched to any gene: 6. The DNA for the CDR3 is TGTGCCAGCAGCTTAGATGGGAGGGTGGGAGAGACCCAGTACTTC. It codes for CASSLDGRVGETQYF.

This clonotype was observed a few times. V and J are TRBV20-1 and TRBJ2-7; 7 nucleotides align to TRBD1. The trim removed 3 bases at V and 2 bases at J, leaving 7 bases unmatched. CDR3 length equals 14 residues. Germline CDR1 DFQATT, CDR2 SNEGSKA (reference sequence). The CDR3 is CSASRTGGTYEQYF. The CDR3 nucleotides are TGCAGTGCTAGCCGGACAGGAGGCACCTACGAGCAGTACTTC.

The gene calls are TRBV28 and TRBJ2-4; 9 nucleotides line up with TRBD1. The CDR3 length is 15 residues. With 5 bases clipped from V and 6 bases from J, the junction kept 8 bases outside the gene matches. The germline CDR1 and CDR2 sequences are MDHEN and SYDVKM. Written as DNA, the CDR3 is TGTGCCAGCAGTCCTACAGGGGGCATCAGAAACATTCAGTACTTC. It is translated as CASSPTGGIRNIQYF.

This clonotype was observed a handful of times. One junction end disagrees with the germline gene, perhaps due to a read error. The DNA of the CDR3 is TGTGCCAGCAGCAAAGAGGCCCTCGGGCTAGCCAAAAACATTCAGTACTTC. This codes for CASSKEALGLAKNIQYF. The V gene is TRBV4-2, the J gene TRBJ2-4, with unresolved D. The germline V gene encodes CDR1 LGHNA and CDR2 YNFKEQ. The CDR3 has 17 residues.

This clonotype came up many times. The chain couples TRBV5-6 to TRBJ2-1; 10 bases agree with TRBD2. Germline CDR1 is SGHDT and CDR2 is YYEEEE. Trimming took 5 bases from V and 4 from J; bases not matched to a gene: 9. This CDR3 comprises 16 residues. CDR3 DNA sequence: TGTGCCAGCAGTCGTTCTAGCGGGGGAGCTTACAATGAGCAGTTCTTC. It is translated as CASSRSSGGAYNEQFF.

V is TRBV5-5 and J is TRBJ2-6, with TRBD1 matching over 12 bases. Looked up from germline, CDR1 is SGHKS and CDR2 is YYEKEE (reference sequence). The CDR3 contains 18 residues. V lost 1 base to trimming and J lost 4 bases; unmatched junction nucleotides: 6. For the CDR3, the DNA is TGTGCCAGCAGCTTGACTGGGACAGGGGGCCGGGGGGCCAACGTCCTGACTTTC. Encoded protein: CASSLTGTGGRGANVLTF. The full variable domain, in which reference TRBV5-5 and TRBJ2-6 provide the parts outside the CDR3, is DAGVTQSPTHLIKTRGQQVTLRCSPISGHKSVSWYQQVLGQGPQFIFQYYEKEERGRGNFPDRFSARQFPNYSSELNVNALLLGDSALYLCASSLTGTGGRGANVLTFGAGSRLTVL.

At least ten counts were recorded for this clonotype. The V and J genes are TRBV3-1 and TRBJ1-2; D is undetermined. V lost 1 base to trimming and J lost 11 bases, with 14 bases between them. The CDR3 runs 13 residues. The germline gives CDR1 LGHDT, CDR2 YNNKEL (reference sequence). CDR3 protein: CASSQVEARLYTF. Here the CDR3 DNA reads TGTGCCAGCAGCCAAGTGGAAGCCAGACTGTACACCTTC.

J is TRBJ2-2 and V is TRBV6-5; no clear D. Trimming removed 5 bases from V and 6 bases from J, with 10 bases in between. The germline V gene has CDR1 MNHEY and CDR2 SVGAGI. CDR3 size: 13 residues. In DNA form, the CDR3 reads TGTGCCAGCAGTGAGCCCCCAGCCGGGGAGCTGTTTTTT. Residues: CASSEPPAGELFF.

This clonotype occurred many times. The chain links TRBV25-1 to TRBJ1-3, with unresolved D. Trimming shortened V by 3 bases and J by 1 base, and 10 bases separated the two germline ends. CDR1 is MGHDK and CDR2 is SYGVNS in the germline V gene. The CDR3 consists of 15 residues. Here the CDR3 DNA reads TGTGCCAGCAGTGAGGATAGGGCTTCTGGAAACACCATATATTTT. This translates into CASSEDRASGNTIYF.

This clonotype was counted at least ten times. The chain uses TRBV5-6 and TRBJ1-5; 11 nucleotides match TRBD1. CDR1 and CDR2 (germline): SGHDT, YYEEEE. V shed 4 bases and J 6 bases; nucleotides not matched to a gene: 9. The CDR3 runs 16 residues. The CDR3 protein is CASSPRWTGGPQPQHF. DNA for the CDR3: TGTGCCAGCAGCCCCCGTTGGACAGGGGGCCCTCAGCCCCAGCATTTT.

This clonotype has just a few counts. This chain uses TRBV14 with TRBJ2-1; 8 bases are shared with TRBD2. With 4 bases clipped from V and 8 bases from J, the junction kept 13 bases outside the gene matches. Germline V gene data show CDR1 as SGHDN and CDR2 as FVKESK. CDR3 length equals 16 residues. The CDR3 here is CASSPPRLAGLYEQFF. Here the CDR3 DNA reads TGTGCCAGCAGCCCTCCCCGGTTAGCGGGACTCTATGAGCAGTTCTTC.

In this sample, this clonotype turned up many times. The chain joins TRBV3-1 to TRBJ2-2; TRBD1 might be the D (6 bases). The CDR3 has 17 residues. Germline lookup yields CDR1 LGHDT and CDR2 YNNKEL (reference sequence). V was cut by 0 bases and J by 3 bases, with 14 bases left in between. CDR3 sequence reads: CASSQDLNRAHTGELFF. The CDR3 region has the DNA TGTGCCAGCAGCCAAGACCTCAACAGGGCCCACACCGGGGAGCTGTTTTTT.

The chain employs TRBV7-9 and TRBJ2-3; no definite D call. The V and J ends lost 6 bases and 2 bases respectively, with 6 bases between them. This CDR3 spans 12 amino acids. Per germline, CDR1 SEHNR and CDR2 FQNEAQ (reference sequence). As DNA, the CDR3 is TGTGCCAGCAGTAAGGACACAGATACGCAGTATTTT. As protein: CASSKDTDTQYF.

The V call is TRBV12-3 or TRBV12-4, the J call TRBJ2-1; D is perhaps TRBD1 (5 bases). The CDR3 is made up of 12 amino acids. Trimming cost V 5 bases and J 9 bases, with 11 bases left between them. The CDR3 is CASSTGAIEQFF. The CDR3 bases are TGTGCCAGCAGTACTGGGGCCATTGAGCAGTTCTTC.

The chain is built from TRBV5-1 and TRBJ1-6; 7 bases map to TRBD1. This CDR3 has 18 residues. The germline gives CDR1 SGHRS, CDR2 YFSETQ. After removal of 3 bases from V and 0 bases from J, the junction contained 9 bases not matched to a gene. The CDR3 is CASSSEQQGSSYNSPLHF. In DNA form, the CDR3 reads TGCGCCAGCAGCTCAGAACAACAGGGGAGCTCCTATAATTCACCCCTCCACTTT.

There are many counts of this clonotype. The gene calls are TRBV7-6 and TRBJ2-7; D is uncertain. The CDR3 is 13 amino acids. V lost 3 bases, J lost 3 bases, and 9 bases lay in between. Germline V lookup: CDR1 SGHVS, CDR2 FNYEAQ. The DNA for the CDR3 is TGTGCCAGCAGCTTTGAGGATAGCTACGAGCAGTACTTC. Translation gives CASSFEDSYEQYF.

The rearrangement uses TRBV9 and TRBJ2-7; 7 bases match TRBD1. This CDR3 spans 13 amino acids. Per the germline V gene, CDR1 is SGDLS and CDR2 is YYNGEE. With V trimmed by 2 bases and J by 6 bases, 5 bases remained unmatched. The CDR3 sequence is CASSVDRTGEQYF. CDR3 sequence (DNA): TGTGCCAGCAGCGTTGACCGGACAGGCGAGCAGTACTTC.

In its sample, this clonotype was seen a few times. The chain joins TRBV7-3 to TRBJ2-1; no definite D call. Germline V gene data show CDR1 as SGHTA and CDR2 as FQGTGA. V lost 1 base and J lost 0, with 7 bases in between. The CDR3 is 15 residues long. The CDR3 DNA reads as TGTGCCAGCAGCTTAAGCGTGAGCTCCTACAATGAGCAGTTCTTC. This encodes CASSLSVSSYNEQFF.